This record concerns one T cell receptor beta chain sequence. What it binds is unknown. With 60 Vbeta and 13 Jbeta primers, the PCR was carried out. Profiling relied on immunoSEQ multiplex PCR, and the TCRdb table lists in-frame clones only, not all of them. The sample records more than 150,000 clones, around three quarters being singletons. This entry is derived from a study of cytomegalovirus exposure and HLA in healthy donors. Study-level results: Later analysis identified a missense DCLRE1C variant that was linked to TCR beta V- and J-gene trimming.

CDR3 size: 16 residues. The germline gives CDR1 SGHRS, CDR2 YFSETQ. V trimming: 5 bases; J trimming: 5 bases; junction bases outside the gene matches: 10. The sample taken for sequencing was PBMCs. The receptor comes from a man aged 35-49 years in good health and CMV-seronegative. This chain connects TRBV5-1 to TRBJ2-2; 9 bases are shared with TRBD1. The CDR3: CASSFIWDRETGELFF. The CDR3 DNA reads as TGCGCCAGCAGTTTCATTTGGGACAGGGAGACCGGGGAGCTGTTTTTT. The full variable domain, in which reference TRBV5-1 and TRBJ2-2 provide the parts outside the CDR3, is KAGVTQTPRYLIKTRGQQVTLSCSPISGHRSVSWYQQTPGQGLQFLFEYFSETQRNKGNFPGRFSGRQFSNSRSEMNVSTLELGDSALYLCASSFIWDRETGELFFGEGSRLTVL.